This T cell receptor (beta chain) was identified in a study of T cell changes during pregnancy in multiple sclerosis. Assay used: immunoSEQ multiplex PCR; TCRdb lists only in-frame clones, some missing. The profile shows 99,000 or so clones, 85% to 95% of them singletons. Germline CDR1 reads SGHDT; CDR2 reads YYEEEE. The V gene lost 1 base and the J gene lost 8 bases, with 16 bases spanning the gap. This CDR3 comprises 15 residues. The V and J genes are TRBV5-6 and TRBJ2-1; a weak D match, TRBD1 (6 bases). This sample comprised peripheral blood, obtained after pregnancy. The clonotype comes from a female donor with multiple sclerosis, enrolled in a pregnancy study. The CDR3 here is CASSLPDSLRYEQFF. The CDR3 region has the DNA TGTGCCAGCAGCTTGCCGGACAGTCTTAGGTATGAGCAGTTCTTC.